The present T cell receptor beta chain was sequenced within a study of Graves' ophthalmopathy and Graves' hyperthyroidism. The PBMCs were taken from around 10 ml of fresh peripheral blood. In germline, CDR1 is MNHNS, CDR2 SASEGT. The CDR3 consists of 13 residues. V lost 5 bases and J lost 8; bases outside the gene matches: 8. The sequenced template was RNA, covering the TCR beta CDR3 region. Scientists carried out first-round RT-PCR using HTBI primers and then a second-round multiplex PCR. TCRdb analysed the multiplex PCR reads with MiXCR anew, one entry per CDR3 protein. The top ten hold 5.5% to 7% of the sample, which has approximately 410,000 distinct CDR3 sequences, 15% to 17% seen once.

This clonotype was sampled from a young woman with stable Graves' hyperthyroidism. This chain connects TRBV6-1 to TRBJ1-1; 7 bases agree with TRBD1. Sequenced material: peripheral blood. The CDR3 nucleotides read TGTGCCAGCAGTCCGAACCCGGACAGGGAAGCTTTCTTT. Translated, it gives CASSPNPDREAFF.